The 7 T cell receptor beta chains given below trace back to one sample, sequenced in a study of T cell responses to AZD1222 COVID-19 vaccine. Sequencing used immunoSEQ multiplex PCR; TCRdb keeps in-frame clones, though not all of them. This repertoire shows tens of thousands of clones, over 80% found once; its top ten account for about 20%. The sample here was peripheral blood, taken 28 days after the second AZD1222 dose. The receptors stem from an adult who received the AZD1222 COVID-19 vaccine.

This chain links TRBV10-2 with TRBJ2-7; the match to TRBD2 covers 8 bases. The germline gives CDR1 WSHSY, CDR2 SAAADI. After removal of 3 bases from V and 1 base from J, the junction contained 5 bases not matched to a gene. This CDR3 contains 15 residues. CDR3 protein: CASSESRGGSYEQYF. As DNA, the CDR3 is TGCGCCAGCAGTGAATCTCGGGGGGGGTCCTACGAGCAGTACTTC.

The chain employs TRBV28 and TRBJ1-5, with TRBD1 as a possible D gene (5 bases). Trimming stripped 8 bases from V and 11 bases from J, with 16 bases between. The CDR3 covers 12 residues. In germline, CDR1 is MDHEN, CDR2 SYDVKM. The CDR3 reads CASWGSARAQHF. CDR3 in DNA: TGTGCCAGCTGGGGGTCGGCTCGCGCCCAGCATTTT.

By share, this clone ranks as large. The same CDR3 arises from other DNA sequences in this sample as well. The genes are TRBV6-2 or TRBV6-3 and TRBJ1-1, with no clear D. Per germline, CDR1 MNHEY and CDR2 SVGEGT. V was shortened by 6 bases and J by 7 bases, with 9 bases between the two germline ends. This CDR3 is 11 amino acids long. The CDR3 loop is CASSPGLEAFF. The CDR3 nucleotides read TGTGCCAGCAGCCCGGGCCTTGAAGCTTTCTTT.

This clone was picked up one time. The chain joins TRBV7-9 to TRBJ2-1; D is perhaps TRBD1 or TRBD2 (5 bases each). Per the germline V gene, CDR1 is SEHNR and CDR2 is FQNEAQ (reference sequence). V shed 5 bases and J shed 0 bases, with 8 bases lying between them. There are 14 residues in the CDR3. The CDR3 loop reads CASSPGTSYNEQFF. The DNA for the CDR3 is TGTGCCAGCAGCCCTGGGACCTCCTACAATGAGCAGTTCTTC.

This chain uses TRBV10-3 with TRBJ2-7; 8 nucleotides line up with TRBD1. V lost 10 bases, J lost 2 bases, and 7 bases stayed unmatched. The CDR3 runs 13 residues. The germline V gene has CDR1 ENHRY and CDR2 SYGVKD. The CDR3 here is CATGQGLPYEQYF. CDR3 bases: TGTGCCACCGGACAGGGCCTTCCCTACGAGCAGTACTTC.

This chain uses TRBV6-5 with TRBJ1-2; D is uncertain. Germline-derived CDR1 and CDR2 are MNHEY and SVGAGI. The germline V and J ends were trimmed by 6 bases and 4 bases, with 9 bases remaining between them. This CDR3 region has 12 residues. The CDR3 DNA reads TGTGCCAGCAGGCCCCATGGCTATGGCTACACCTTC. Encoded protein: CASRPHGYGYTF.

This chain connects TRBV12-3 or TRBV12-4 to TRBJ2-7; D not certain. Trimming took off 1 base at V and 6 bases at J, with 7 bases between the two ends. The CDR3 runs 12 residues. The CDR3 here is CASSLGGSEQYF. DNA of the CDR3: TGTGCCAGCAGTTTAGGGGGTTCCGAGCAGTACTTC.